This TCR beta chain was sequenced in a study of response to subunit inactivated influenza vaccine (dated by TCRdb to the late 2010s). In the study overall: To follow how T cells responded to a trivalent subunit inactivated influenza vaccine, the researchers relied on deep quantitative profiling of the T cell receptor repertoire.

CDR3 length: 13 amino acids, cysteine to phenylalanine. The entry retains the CDR3 DNA only, 39 bases that are in frame from base 1. CDR1 LNHNV and CDR2 YYDKDF are derived from the germline V gene (reference sequence). A distance of 9 bases separates the germline ends of V and J, which lose 3 bases and 4 bases respectively. Libraries came from RT-PCR. The sample was run on an Illumina HiSeq 2500. Starting from the raw public reads, TCRdb applied fastp trimming at Q25, assembled clones with MiXCR and retained in-frame beta chains. Rows are unified per CDR3 protein, each entry keeping the most common DNA and genes. The sample yields about 540,000 distinct CDR3 sequences; roughly 25% were counted once. Of the sample, around 2.8% falls within the top ten clones. This clonotype was observed a handful of times. Its recognized antigen is unknown. The record has no base qualities; no much larger clone is one base away.

What the research found in general, with its limitations: The authors suggested that each seasonal influenza vaccination may recruit only a limited number of new T cells.

This sample was also put to use in a study of T cells expressing NK-cell markers. The second study's paper adds: TCR beta cDNA libraries were prepared using 5'RACE template switching, which introduced a universal primer site and unique molecular identifiers. Under 10 donors provided sorted CD3+CD56+NKG2C+, CD3+CD56+NKG2C- and CD3+CD56-NKG2C+ T-cell subsets, whose TCR beta-chain repertoires were profiled. Among the eight sequenced donors, only one was HCMV-seronegative, while the other seven were HCMV-seropositive. In several experiments an anti-gammadeltaTCR antibody was added to restrict sorting to alphabetaTCR-expressing T cells. For more than 5 donors, the dominant CD3+CD56+NKG2C+ clonotypes were among the top 10 CD8+ clonotypes and accounted for roughly 1.0-8% of CD8+ T cells. Those dominant clonotypes were again the most abundant among CD3+CD56-NKG2C+ cells in a few donors, at about 25-65%. Whether the expanded NKG2C-expressing T cell clones were specific for HCMV antigens was left unclear. The eight sequenced donors were randomly selected healthy volunteers, three men and five women. HCMV-specific IgG was detected in serum with a commercial ELISA kit to determine HCMV serostatus. Ficoll density gradient centrifugation was used to isolate peripheral blood mononuclear cells from blood. Magnetic immunoseparation with Miltenyi isolation kits was used to isolate CD4+ and CD8+ T cells from PBMC. Synthesis of cDNA was primed from the TCR beta constant segment and was followed by two consecutive PCR amplification steps. Sequencing of the libraries produced 2 x 150 bp reads on Illumina HiSeq 2000/2500, MiSeq or NextSeq. Reads were demultiplexed and grouped by UMI with MIGEC, and clonotypes were assembled and quantified with MiTCR. To exclude erroneous sequences, only TCR cDNA sequences supported by at least two reads were retained. The tcR package was used for downstream repertoire analysis, with clonotypes matched between fractions based on CDR3 nucleotide sequence plus V segment. VDJmatch was used to annotate antigen specificity against VDJdb, with one amino acid substitution in CDR3 permitted.

The sequences come from CD4+ T cells sorted from PBMCs, collected 11 to 12 days after vaccination. The receptor was isolated from a man in his forties or fifties who received an inactivated influenza vaccine. Donor details come from another sample of the same person, matched by shared clones. The chain is made from TRBV15 and TRBJ2-5; no D gene can be assigned with confidence. The bases read TGTGCCACCAGCAGTGACACGCGAGAGACCCAGTACTTC. It translates as CATSSDTRETQYF. Where the CDR3 stops, the reference TRBV15 and TRBJ2-5 genes take over; the full variable domain is DAMVIQNPRYQVTQFGKPVTLSCSQTLNHNVMYWYQQKSSQAPKLLFHYYDKDFNNEADTPDNFQSRRPNTSFCFLDIRSPGLGDTAMYLCATSSDTRETQYFGPGTRLLVL.